A selection of T cell receptor beta chains follows, all from one sample in a study of blood T cell repertoires in COVID-19. The protocol was immunoSEQ multiplex PCR, while the TCRdb copy is restricted to in-frame clones and leaves out a portion. The sample shows around 300,000 clones, approximately 89% of them seen only once. The specimen was peripheral blood. The receptor source for this set is a woman in her thirties with COVID-19, enrolled during active disease. Both conserved end residues are part of each CDR3. D genes are given only for firm matches. Clone size is not always given. Where it is, it says once, few, many or a class for expanded clones.

J gene | clone size | V gene | D gene | CDR3 protein | CDR3 DNA
TRBJ2-1 | - | TRBV7-3 | TRBD2 | CASSLLAGAYNEQFF | TGTGCCAGCAGCCTACTAGCGGGGGCCTACAATGAGCAGTTCTTC
TRBJ2-7 | - | TRBV12-5 | TRBD1 | CASGAPGQGSLGEQYF | TGTGCTAGTGGTGCTCCGGGACAGGGGTCCTTGGGGGAGCAGTACTTC
TRBJ1-5 | - | TRBV6-5 | TRBD1 | CASSPDRGSNQPQHF | TGTGCCAGCAGTCCGGACAGGGGGTCAAATCAGCCCCAGCATTTT
TRBJ1-1 | - | TRBV6-5 | - | CASTKQGNTEAFF | TGTGCCAGCACCAAACAGGGTAACACTGAAGCTTTCTTT
TRBJ2-5 | - | TRBV7-9 | - | CASSRLKTQYF | TGTGCCAGCAGCAGACTGAAGACCCAGTACTTC
TRBJ2-1 | - | TRBV5-1 | TRBD2 | CASSLRASGVNEQFF | TGCGCCAGCAGCTTACGAGCTAGCGGGGTCAATGAGCAGTTCTTC
TRBJ1-1 | - | TRBV23-1 | - | CASLYTEAFF | TGCGCCAGCCTGTACACTGAAGCTTTCTTT
TRBJ1-2 | - | TRBV6-6 | - | CASSAVLNYGYTF | TGTGCCAGCAGTGCAGTATTGAACTATGGCTACACCTTC
TRBJ1-2 | - | TRBV27 | - | CASGGGAYGYTF | TGTGCCAGCGGGGGAGGTGCTTATGGCTACACCTTC
TRBJ2-5 | - | TRBV18 | - | CASSPSVLGRSWETQYF | TGTGCCAGCTCACCATCTGTCCTGGGGAGGTCCTGGGAGACCCAGTACTTC
TRBJ1-6 | - | TRBV5-1 | TRBD1 | CASSLGDRGRTYNSPLHF | TGCGCCAGCAGCCTGGGGGACAGGGGGCGAACCTATAATTCACCCCTCCACTTT
TRBJ2-5 | - | TRBV18 | - | CASSSTSETQYF | TGTGCCAGCTCATCAACTTCAGAGACCCAGTACTTC
TRBJ2-1 | - | TRBV5-5 | TRBD1 | CASSTGDRGMQFF | TGTGCCAGCAGCACGGGGGACAGGGGAATGCAGTTCTTC
TRBJ2-1 | - | TRBV11-3 | TRBD2 | CASSSFGGGDYNEQFF | TGTGCCAGCAGCTCGTTCGGCGGGGGGGACTACAATGAGCAGTTCTTC
TRBJ1-5 | few | TRBV6-5 | - | CASSYGGFNQPQHF | TGTGCCAGCAGTTACGGGGGGTTCAATCAGCCCCAGCATTTT
TRBJ2-2 | - | TRBV19 | TRBD1 | CASSTLPGQGALNTGELFF | TGTGCCAGTAGTACCCTCCCGGGACAGGGGGCCTTGAACACCGGGGAGCTGTTTTTT
TRBJ2-2 | - | TRBV18 | TRBD1 | CASSTTDRTQGGELFF | TGTGCCAGCTCAACTACGGACAGGACCCAGGGCGGGGAGCTGTTTTTT
TRBJ2-5 | - | TRBV5-4 | TRBD1 | CASIDRGRETQYF | TGTGCCAGCATCGACAGGGGAAGGGAGACCCAGTACTTC
TRBJ1-6 | - | TRBV6-5 | TRBD1 | CASSQDRRDNSPLHF | TGTGCTAGCAGTCAGGACAGGCGGGATAATTCACCCCTCCACTTT
TRBJ2-2 | - | TRBV3-1/TRBV3-2 | - | CASSPGPGELFF | TGTGCCAGCAGCCCAGGTCCCGGGGAGCTGTTTTTT
TRBJ2-7 | - | TRBV6-1 | - | CASSEWQGFYEQYF | TGTGCCAGCAGTGAATGGCAGGGATTCTACGAGCAGTACTTC
TRBJ2-1 | - | TRBV3-1/TRBV3-2 | TRBD2 | CASSHYGTSGDRGEQFF | TGTGCCAGCAGCCACTATGGGACTAGCGGGGACCGGGGTGAGCAGTTCTTC
TRBJ1-1 | - | TRBV10-1 | - | CREGRSNTEAFF | TGCCGCGAGGGAAGGTCGAACACTGAAGCTTTCTTT
TRBJ1-2 | once | TRBV4-1 | - | CASSHPGGLRRYGYTF | TGCGCCAGCAGCCACCCCGGAGGTCTTCGGCGCTATGGCTACACCTTC
TRBJ1-2 | once | TRBV28 | TRBD1 | CASRRTGLFLHGYTF | TGTGCCAGCAGACGGACAGGTCTCTTTTTGCATGGCTACACCTTC
TRBJ1-4 | - | TRBV6-5 | TRBD1 | CASSFQGEEKLFF | TGTGCCAGCAGTTTCCAGGGGGAGGAAAAACTGTTTTTT
TRBJ1-4 | - | TRBV3-1/TRBV3-2 | - | CASSQGGGNEKLFF | TGTGCCAGCAGCCAAGGCGGGGGTAACGAAAAACTGTTTTTT
TRBJ2-1 | - | TRBV28 | TRBD1 | CASSPWTGDEQFF | TGTGCCAGCAGTCCCTGGACAGGGGATGAGCAGTTCTTC
TRBJ1-2 | once | TRBV6-4 | - | CASSGRDDSFNYGYTF | TGTGCCAGCAGTGGGAGGGACGACTCATTTAACTATGGCTACACCTTC
TRBJ1-2 | - | TRBV7-9 | TRBD1 | CASSFLQGMEGYTF | TGTGCCAGCAGCTTTTTACAGGGGATGGAGGGCTACACCTTC
TRBJ2-1 | - | TRBV5-4 | TRBD2 | CASRSRGGKRNEQFF | TGTGCCAGCAGATCCCGGGGGGGCAAGAGGAATGAGCAGTTCTTC
TRBJ1-2 | - | TRBV5-1 | - | CASTSHRSGYGYTF | TGCGCCAGCACCTCCCATCGGTCGGGGTATGGCTACACCTTC